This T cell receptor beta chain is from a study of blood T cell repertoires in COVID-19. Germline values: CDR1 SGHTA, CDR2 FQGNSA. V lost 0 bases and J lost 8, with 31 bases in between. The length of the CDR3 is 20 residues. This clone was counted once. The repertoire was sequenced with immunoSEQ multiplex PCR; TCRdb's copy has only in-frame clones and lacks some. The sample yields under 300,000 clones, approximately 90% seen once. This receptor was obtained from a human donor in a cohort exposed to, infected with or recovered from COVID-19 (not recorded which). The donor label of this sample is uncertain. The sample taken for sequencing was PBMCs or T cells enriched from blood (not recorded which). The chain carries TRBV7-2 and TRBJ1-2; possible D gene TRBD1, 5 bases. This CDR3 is CASSLARNVNDGGSVRGYTF. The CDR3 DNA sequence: TGTGCCAGCAGCTTAGCGAGGAACGTCAACGATGGGGGGAGTGTGCGGGGCTACACCTTC.